These 10 T cell receptor beta chains came from one sample sequenced in a study of T cells in Graves' hyperthyroidism and ophthalmopathy (dated by TCRdb to about 2019). The library came from multiplex PCR. The instrument given in TCRdb is Illumina HiSeq 2000. TCR beta CDR3 regions were amplified from RNA transcripts. A first-round RT-PCR of the TCR CDR3 used the HTBI primer set with the Qiagen OneStep RT-PCR kit. Starting from the raw public reads, TCRdb applied fastp trimming at Q25, assembled clones with MiXCR and retained in-frame beta chains. A single entry per CDR3 protein holds the most common genes and DNA from its merged rows. In this sample the table shows nearly 600,000 distinct CDR3 sequences, approximately 15% of which occur a single time. The ten largest account for 7% to 9% of the sample. The specimen was blood. These receptors all stem from a woman under 30 with Graves' ophthalmopathy.

This clonotype was observed a handful of times. The CDR3 loop reads CASSFESAAETQYF. In nucleotides, the CDR3 is TGTGCCAGCAGTTTTGAAAGCGCCGCAGAGACCCAGTACTTC. This chain links TRBV6-2 or TRBV6-3 with TRBJ2-5; the D is unclear. Trimming took off 4 bases at V and 4 bases at J, with 13 bases between the two ends. In germline, CDR1 is MNHEY, CDR2 SVGEGT. The CDR3 is made up of 14 amino acids.

This clonotype was observed at least ten times. The V and J genes are TRBV3-1 and TRBJ2-3, with TRBD2 matching over 7 bases. Germline CDR1 is LGHDT and CDR2 is YNNKEL (reference sequence). CDR3 length: 15 amino acids. With 5 bases clipped from V and 1 base from J, the junction kept 6 bases outside the gene matches. The CDR3, as DNA: TGTGCCAGCAGCTCCCGACTAGCTGGCACAGATACGCAGTATTTT. Translation: CASSSRLAGTDTQYF.

This clonotype was seen ten or more times. The rearrangement uses TRBV12-5 and TRBJ1-1; D is unclear. V was trimmed by 3 bases and J by 4 bases, leaving 18 bases between them. The CDR3 covers 16 residues. Germline V gene sequence: CDR1 LGHNT, CDR2 FRNRAP. The CDR3 DNA follows: TGTGCTAGTGGTTTCACCTGGGCCCGCGGGAGCACTGAAGCTTTCTTT. Translation gives CASGFTWARGSTEAFF.

This clonotype occurred many times. The rearrangement links TRBV11-2 to TRBJ1-1; D is unresolved. Per the germline V gene, CDR1 is SGHAT and CDR2 is FQNNGV. The V end was cut by 6 bases, the J end by 7 bases, with 21 bases between. This CDR3 region has 15 residues. CDR3 sequence (DNA): TGTGCCAGCAGATCCCTACGCGATATATCGGGTGAAGCTTTCTTT. Protein sequence: CASRSLRDISGEAFF.

This clonotype has at least ten counts. V gene TRBV9 combines with J gene TRBJ2-7; a possible D gene is TRBD1 (6 bases). The V end was cut by 4 bases, the J end by 4 bases, with 18 bases between. Germline V lookup: CDR1 SGDLS, CDR2 YYNGEE. The CDR3 runs to 15 residues. The CDR3 nucleotides read TGTGCCAGCAGCCCCCAGGCCGACAGGAGATACGAGCAGTACTTC. Protein product: CASSPQADRRYEQYF. The full variable domain, in which reference TRBV9 and TRBJ2-7 provide the parts outside the CDR3, is DSGVTQTPKHLITATGQRVTLRCSPRSGDLSVYWYQQSLDQGLQFLIQYYNGEERAKGNILERFSAQQFPDLHSELNLSSLELGDSALYFCASSPQADRRYEQYFGPGTRLTVT.

At least ten counts were recorded for this clonotype. V and J are TRBV28 and TRBJ1-1; D gene unclear. Germline V gives CDR1 MDHEN, CDR2 SYDVKM. V lost 2 bases, J lost 1 base, and 5 bases lay in between. The CDR3 has 13 residues. The CDR3 here is CASSLTWNTEAFF. CDR3 sequence (DNA): TGTGCCAGCAGTTTAACTTGGAACACTGAAGCTTTCTTT.

The CDR3 loop is CSAFPGGRAGTGELFF. The DNA for the CDR3 is TGCAGTGCTTTTCCTGGGGGGAGGGCCGGCACCGGGGAGCTGTTTTTT. This chain connects TRBV20-1 to TRBJ2-2, with 7 bases aligning to TRBD2. Germline assignment: CDR1 DFQATT and CDR2 SNEGSKA (reference sequence). The CDR3 is 16 amino acids. V was pared by 5 bases and J by 4 bases, with 13 bases of the junction left unmatched.

The J gene is TRBJ1-5, the V gene TRBV24-1, with TRBD1 matching 8 bases. Trimming took 5 bases from V and 5 from J; bases not matched to a gene: 4. Germline V gene data show CDR1 as KGHDR and CDR2 as SFDVKD. The CDR3 spans 14 residues. DNA for the CDR3: TGTGCCACCAGTGCTGACAGGGGCGATCAGCCCCAGCATTTT. As protein: CATSADRGDQPQHF.

This clonotype was found a few times. This chain joins TRBV7-3 and TRBJ1-4; D remains unclear. Germline-derived CDR1 and CDR2 are SGHTA and FQGTGA. The CDR3 loop spans 16 amino acids. V was clipped by 2 bases and J by 1 base, with 11 bases between them. The CDR3 sequence is CASSLFMGGTNEKLFF. The CDR3 DNA reads as TGTGCCAGCAGCTTATTTATGGGTGGAACTAATGAAAAACTGTTTTTT.

This clonotype showed up many times. Written as DNA, the CDR3 is TGTGCCAGCTCACCAACCGCAAAGAACTATGGCTACACCTTC. Protein: CASSPTAKNYGYTF. The chain employs TRBV18 and TRBJ1-2; no clear D. Germline CDR1 is KGHSH and CDR2 is LQKENI. This CDR3 spans 14 amino acids. Trimming removed 2 bases from V and 2 bases from J, with 9 bases in between.